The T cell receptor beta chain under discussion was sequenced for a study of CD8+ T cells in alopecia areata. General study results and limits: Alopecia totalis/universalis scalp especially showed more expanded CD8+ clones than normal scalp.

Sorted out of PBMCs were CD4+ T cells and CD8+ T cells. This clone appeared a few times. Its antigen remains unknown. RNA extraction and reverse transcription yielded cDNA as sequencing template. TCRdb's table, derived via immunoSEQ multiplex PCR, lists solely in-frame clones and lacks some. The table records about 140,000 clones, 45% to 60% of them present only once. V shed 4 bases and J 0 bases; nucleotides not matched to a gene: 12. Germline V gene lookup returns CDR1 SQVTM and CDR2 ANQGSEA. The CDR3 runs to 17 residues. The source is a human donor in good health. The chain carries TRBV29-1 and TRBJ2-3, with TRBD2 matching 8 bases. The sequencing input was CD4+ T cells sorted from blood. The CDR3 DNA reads TGCAGCGTTGGGGACTTAATAGCGGGAAGGAGCACAGATACGCAGTATTTT. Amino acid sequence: CSVGDLIAGRSTDTQYF.